The sequence of this T cell receptor beta chain was determined in a study of T cell clonality in common variable immunodeficiency. Both groups were predominantly of Caucasian heritage. The repertoire was sequenced with immunoSEQ multiplex PCR; TCRdb's copy has only in-frame clones and lacks some. The sample is made up of 50,000 to 65,000 clones, none counted only once. This clone was seen at least ten times. What it recognizes is unknown. The read comes to an end 3 residues before the CDR3 does, leaving the germline J gene to fill in the end. The CDR3 has 14 residues. Germline loops: CDR1 SGHTA, CDR2 FQGTGA. The V end lost 5 bases, the J end lost 6 bases, and 15 bases lay between the germline ends. Study-wide results and limits: The cause of increased CVID clonality remains unclear without subpopulation sequencing.

The genes are TRBV7-3 and TRBJ2-3; no clear D. Source material: peripheral blood mononuclear cells. This TCR was sampled from a person aged 18 to 69 in good health. The DNA read from the CDR3 is TGTGCCAGCAGCGGAGCAGGTGGCAGGGATACG. Amino acids: CASSGAGGRDT. The full CDR3 sequence reads CASSGAGGRDTQYF.